This record concerns one TCR beta chain sequence. The source of the sample is a study of PD-L1 blockade in urothelial cancer. Looking at the study overall: Analyses were performed on blood at 3 weeks after treatment start (the second dose) and at 6 weeks.

TCRdb's copy holds only in-frame clones and misses some; the assay was immunoSEQ multiplex PCR. The top ten clones hold approximately 15% of a sample with some 56,000 clones, 85% to 90% of them seen once. Time point specified: pretreatment peripheral blood. The CDR3 consists of 17 residues. The chain employs TRBV21-1 and TRBJ1-2; the table's D call, TRBD1, has no DNA check behind it. TRBV21-1 is reported as a pseudogene. This sample comprised PBMCs, obtained around atezolizumab (anti-PD-L1) treatment. This clonotype was obtained from a man aged 70-80 years with urothelial cancer. CDR3 sequence: CASSKGRQGQLCYGYTF. Written as DNA, the CDR3 is TGTGCCAGCAGCAAGGGGAGACAGGGGCAACTTTGTTATGGCTACACCTTC.